The 31 T cell receptor beta chains in this list originate from one sample, sequenced in a study of T-cell reconstitution after alpha-beta-depleted transplantation in children. It was with unique molecular identifiers that the TCRbeta library was prepared. TCRdb called the PCR reads again in MiXCR, with one record for every CDR3 protein. This sample carries about 200,000 distinct CDR3 sequences, 6.3% of them seen once, and the ten largest clones take 4.5%. The sequences come from PBMCs, collected before TCRalphabeta/CD19-depleted stem cell transplant. All receptors come from a girl less than two years old with combined immunodeficiency, due to receive a stem cell transplant.

This clonotype was recorded at least ten times. This chain links TRBV13 with TRBJ1-2; weak D call: TRBD1 (5 bases). V lost 3 bases and J 6 bases, leaving 26 bases between the germline ends. The CDR3 extends over 18 amino acids. Germline V gives CDR1 PRHDT, CDR2 FYEKMQ (reference sequence). The CDR3 spells CASSLDLANIGDKDGYTF. Written as DNA, the CDR3 is TGTGCCAGCAGCTTGGACTTAGCCAACATAGGGGATAAGGATGGCTACACCTTC.

In this sample, this clonotype turned up many times. The rearrangement joins TRBV27 to TRBJ2-7, with no clear D. Trimming took 4 bases from V and 5 from J, leaving 12 bases between them. This CDR3 is built from 13 residues. Germline V lookup: CDR1 MNHEY, CDR2 SMNVEV (reference sequence). CDR3 nucleotide sequence: TGTGCCAGCAGTTCCTACTGGAGTCACGAGCAGTACTTC. It translates to CASSSYWSHEQYF.

This clonotype showed up many times. CDR3 region: CASSFSDRVSYNSPLHF. The CDR3 nucleotides are TGTGCCAGCAGTTTTTCGGACAGGGTGTCCTATAATTCACCCCTCCACTTT. This chain links TRBV28 with TRBJ1-6; 8 nucleotides align to TRBD1. Germline V gene data show CDR1 as MDHEN and CDR2 as SYDVKM. V lost 3 bases and J lost 1; bases outside the gene matches: 5. This CDR3 comprises 17 residues.

This chain uses TRBV14 with TRBJ1-2; D perhaps matches TRBD1 (5 bases). The CDR3 contains 14 residues. Germline V gene sequence: CDR1 SGHDN, CDR2 FVKESK. V was pared by 0 bases and J by 5 bases, with 10 bases between. The CDR3 sequence is CASSQELEGYGYTF. The CDR3 DNA reads TGTGCCAGCAGCCAAGAACTGGAGGGGTATGGCTACACCTTC.

This clonotype has ten or more counts. The chain uses TRBV20-1 and TRBJ1-1, with TRBD1 matching over 8 bases. Germline-derived CDR1 and CDR2 are DFQATT and SNEGSKA (reference sequence). The CDR3 loop spans 15 amino acids. The junction had 6 bases not matched to a gene; V was cut back by 0 bases and J by 3 bases. CDR3 sequence reads: CSARDPQGAHTEAFF. The CDR3 DNA reads TGCAGTGCTAGAGATCCGCAGGGGGCGCACACTGAAGCTTTCTTT.

This clonotype showed up many times. This chain connects TRBV12-3 or TRBV12-4 to TRBJ2-3; a weak D match, TRBD2 (5 bases). The CDR3 runs 15 residues. The V end lost 10 bases, the J end lost 2 bases, and 19 bases lay between the germline ends. The chain's CDR3 is CATSNGEITTDTQYF. For the CDR3, the DNA is TGTGCCACCTCAAATGGGGAGATTACCACAGATACGCAGTATTTT.

This clonotype was counted at least ten times. V and J are TRBV5-6 and TRBJ2-7, with unresolved D. CDR3 size: 11 residues. V lost 2 bases and J lost 5, with 5 bases in between. CDR1 is SGHDT and CDR2 is YYEEEE in the germline V gene. This CDR3 reads CASSFGDEQYF. CDR3 nucleotide sequence: TGTGCCAGCAGCTTTGGGGACGAGCAGTACTTC.

This clonotype was seen many times. This chain connects TRBV5-6 to TRBJ2-1; 7 bases are a match to TRBD2. Trimming at V came to 1 base and at J to 10 bases, leaving 5 bases not matched to a gene. The CDR3 totals 13 residues. Germline lookup yields CDR1 SGHDT and CDR2 YYEEEE. In DNA form, the CDR3 reads TGTGCCAGCAGCTTGTCTCTAGCGGACGAGCAGTTCTTC. It yields the protein CASSLSLADEQFF.

This clonotype was recorded many times. V and J are TRBV7-2 and TRBJ2-5; 8 bases agree with TRBD2. The CDR3 is 17 residues long. Trimming cost V 3 bases and J 2 bases; bases outside gene matches: 11. Germline-derived CDR1 and CDR2 are SGHTA and FQGNSA. In DNA, the CDR3 is TGTGCCAGCAGCTTTTCCCCCCCGGGGGGGGATCAAGAGACCCAGTACTTC. It encodes CASSFSPPGGDQETQYF.

In regard to this clonotype: One base away lies a much larger clone, so this may be a sequencing read error. This chain joins TRBV28 and TRBJ2-5; 8 bases agree with TRBD2. The CDR3 extends over 15 amino acids. Germline lookup yields CDR1 MDHEN and CDR2 SYDVKM. The CDR3 DNA follows: TGTGCCAGCAGTTTAAGCGGGAGTTTTAGCGAGACCCAGTGCTTC. Its translation: CASSLSGSFSETQCF.

Many counts were recorded for this clonotype. Since the CDR3 does not end with the conserved phenylalanine or tryptophan, this likely comes from a read error. It is unclear where the CDR3 begins or ends on the DNA, so no DNA is shown, and the CDR3 is as TCRdb lists it. This rearrangement joins TRBV21-1 to TRBJ2-7; TRBD1 was called by the table and not checked on the DNA. TRBV21-1 is reported as a pseudogene. Both ends counted, the CDR3 spans 14 residues. CDR3 protein: CASSKVPTLPISFD.

This clonotype was picked up many times. The J gene is TRBJ1-4, the V gene TRBV14; the D is unclear. This CDR3 comprises 14 residues. CDR1 SGHDN and CDR2 FVKESK come from the germline V gene. V lost 0 bases and J lost 4, with 6 bases in between. The CDR3 DNA sequence: TGTGCCAGCAGCCAAGAACGGAGTAATGAAAAACTGTTTTTT. It specifies CASSQERSNEKLFF.

This clonotype was seen many times. V usage is TRBV20-1 and J usage is TRBJ2-5, with D unclear. The CDR3 totals 12 residues. The germline CDR1 and CDR2 sequences are DFQATT and SNEGSKA (reference sequence). The ends were cut back, 3 bases at V and 0 bases at J, with 5 bases in the middle. In DNA form, the CDR3 reads TGCAGTGCTAGTTTGTACCAAGAGACCCAGTACTTC. It yields the protein CSASLYQETQYF.

Many counts were recorded for this clonotype. The V and J genes are TRBV20-1 and TRBJ2-1; TRBD1 agrees at 8 bases. From germline, CDR1 is DFQATT and CDR2 SNEGSKA (reference sequence). The length of the CDR3 is 14 residues. The V segment lost 1 base and the J segment 6 bases; nucleotides outside the gene matches: 5. CDR3: CSARAGGEGNEQFF. The CDR3 nucleotides read TGCAGTGCTAGAGCAGGGGGCGAAGGCAATGAGCAGTTCTTC.

Only a few counts were recorded for this clonotype. This chain links TRBV20-1 with TRBJ2-1; 9 bases align to TRBD1. Germline V gene sequence: CDR1 DFQATT, CDR2 SNEGSKA (reference sequence). The CDR3 is 18 residues long. With V trimmed by 4 bases and J by 0 bases, 13 bases remained unmatched. This CDR3 reads CSATKGKGQGLSYNEQFF. DNA for the CDR3: TGCAGTGCTACCAAAGGCAAAGGACAGGGGCTCTCCTACAATGAGCAGTTCTTC.

This clonotype was seen ten or more times. CDR3 loop: CSALVWAGGGETQYF. Written as DNA, the CDR3 is TGCAGTGCCCTGGTTTGGGCGGGAGGCGGTGAGACCCAGTACTTC. The chain couples TRBV20-1 to TRBJ2-5; TRBD2 aligns across 8 bases. The trim removed 6 bases at V and 5 bases at J, leaving 14 bases unmatched. Germline CDR1 reads DFQATT; CDR2 reads SNEGSKA (reference sequence). The CDR3 loop spans 15 amino acids.

This clonotype was detected many times. The chain carries TRBV4-1 and TRBJ2-7; perhaps TRBD2 as D (6 bases). Trimming cost V 3 bases and J 4 bases, with 16 bases left between them. This CDR3 spans 15 amino acids. Per the germline V gene, CDR1 is MGHRA and CDR2 is YSYEKL. CDR3 residues: CASSHPVGGRYEQYF. CDR3 in DNA: TGCGCCAGCAGCCACCCCGTGGGAGGCAGGTACGAGCAGTACTTC.

This clonotype was detected ten times or more. The genes are TRBV12-3 or TRBV12-4 and TRBJ2-1, with D unclear. Deletions cut 9 bases from V and 4 bases from J, with 13 bases between. This CDR3 comprises 13 residues. CDR3 bases: TGTGCCAGTACGGACGGTGCTTACAATGAGCAGTTCTTC. Amino acids: CASTDGAYNEQFF.

This clonotype was observed at least ten times. The chain combines TRBV11-2 with TRBJ1-1, with TRBD1 matching over 7 bases. From germline, CDR1 is SGHAT and CDR2 FQNNGV. The CDR3 is 18 amino acids. The V segment lost 0 bases and the J segment 4 bases; nucleotides outside the gene matches: 14. CDR3 DNA sequence: TGTGCCAGCAGCTTAGAGCCGGTGGGGGAGGGGGCGTTCACTGAAGCTTTCTTT. Translating it yields CASSLEPVGEGAFTEAFF.

This clonotype has ten or more counts. CDR3: CASSPRRELPQETQYF. CDR3 DNA sequence: TGTGCCAGCTCACCACGACGGGAGTTACCTCAAGAGACCCAGTACTTC. The chain couples TRBV18 to TRBJ2-5; D might be TRBD2 (6 bases). Between the trimmed V and J ends, which lost 1 base and 2 bases, there was a span of 14 bases. The germline CDR1 and CDR2 sequences are KGHSH and LQKENI. The length of the CDR3 is 16 residues.

There are many counts of this clonotype. V is TRBV11-2 and J is TRBJ2-3, with no clear D. V shed 5 bases and J shed 4 bases, with 25 bases lying between them. Germline lookup yields CDR1 SGHAT and CDR2 FQNNGV. The CDR3 loop spans 18 amino acids. The CDR3 region has the DNA TGTGCCAGCAGCCTAGTCATACCCCGGCAGGATTCACCAGATACGCAGTATTTT. Protein: CASSLVIPRQDSPDTQYF.

This clonotype appeared many times. V is TRBV5-1 and J is TRBJ2-7; 11 bases agree with TRBD2. The V and J ends lost 4 bases and 3 bases, in that order; junction bases with no gene match: 3. Germline lookup yields CDR1 SGHRS and CDR2 YFSETQ. There are 14 residues in the CDR3. The CDR3 DNA reads TGCGCCAGCAGCCCGGGACTAGCGGTCTACGAGCAGTACTTC. Translating gives CASSPGLAVYEQYF.

This clonotype was recorded at least ten times. The DNA for the CDR3 is TGCAGTGCTAGAGAACGTGGGCCCGGGGAGCTGTTTTTT. Protein sequence: CSARERGPGELFF. The rearrangement links TRBV20-1 to TRBJ2-2, with D unclear. This CDR3 has 13 amino acids. Germline CDR1 DFQATT, CDR2 SNEGSKA (reference sequence). V lost 0 bases and J 6 bases, leaving 8 bases between the germline ends.

This clonotype was picked up many times. The CDR3 DNA follows: TGCAGTGCAGGACGACAGGGAAGATTGGTCGGGGAGCTGTTTTTT. This sequence encodes CSAGRQGRLVGELFF. V gene TRBV20-1 combines with J gene TRBJ2-2, with 7 bases lining up with TRBD1. J gave up 7 bases and V 6 bases, and 14 bases lay outside the gene matches. CDR3 length: 15 residues. The germline gives CDR1 DFQATT, CDR2 SNEGSKA (reference sequence).

This clonotype showed up many times. The rearrangement links TRBV6-2 or TRBV6-3 to TRBJ2-1; TRBD2 matches 12 bases. V lost 6 bases to trimming and J lost 9 bases; unmatched junction nucleotides: 0. Germline values: CDR1 MNHEY, CDR2 SVGEGT. CDR3 length: 12 residues. For the CDR3, the DNA is TGTGCCAGCAGGACTAGCGGGGGTGAGCAGTTCTTC. This codes for CASRTSGGEQFF.

This clonotype was seen many times. CDR3 region: CASSVRDYPTDTQYF. The CDR3 DNA reads TGTGCCAGCAGCGTCCGGGACTACCCCACAGATACGCAGTATTTT. The rearrangement links TRBV9 to TRBJ2-3; TRBD2 aligns across 7 bases. The trim removed 2 bases at V and 2 bases at J, leaving 5 bases unmatched. This CDR3 has 15 amino acids. Germline CDR1 reads SGDLS; CDR2 reads YYNGEE.

This clonotype has ten or more counts. The chain uses TRBV7-2 and TRBJ2-7, with 9 bases lining up with TRBD2. The CDR3 contains 16 residues. CDR1 is SGHTA and CDR2 is FQGNSA in the germline V gene. Trimming at V came to 5 bases and at J to 2 bases, leaving 10 bases not matched to a gene. The CDR3 here is CASSRDLAGFAYEQYF. CDR3 nucleotide sequence: TGTGCCAGCAGCCGTGATCTAGCGGGGTTTGCCTACGAGCAGTACTTC.

This clonotype was observed many times. The rearrangement links TRBV7-8 to TRBJ2-1; D is uncertain. Trimming stripped 4 bases from V and 10 bases from J, with 8 bases between. CDR3 size: 11 residues. Germline CDR1 SGHVS, CDR2 FQNEAQ. CDR3 sequence (DNA): TGTGCCAGCAGCTCCGAGTTGGAGCAGTTCTTC. Residues: CASSSELEQFF.

In this sample, this clonotype turned up many times. This sequence joins TRBV5-5 and TRBJ2-3; TRBD2 aligns across 12 bases. The CDR3 is made up of 17 amino acids. J gave up 1 base and V 6 bases, and 9 bases lay outside the gene matches. From germline, CDR1 is SGHKS and CDR2 YYEKEE (reference sequence). CDR3 sequence reads: CASNLLAGGQRTDTQYF. CDR3 coding DNA: TGTGCCAGCAATTTGCTAGCGGGGGGGCAGCGCACAGATACGCAGTATTTT.

This clonotype showed up many times. The chain carries TRBV10-3 and TRBJ2-7; D ambiguous. The V end was cut by 7 bases, the J end by 5 bases, with 21 bases between. Looked up from germline, CDR1 is ENHRY and CDR2 is SYGVKD. The CDR3 is 15 amino acids. CDR3 protein: CAITDGRRKGNEQYF. In DNA form, the CDR3 reads TGTGCCATCACCGATGGCCGACGTAAAGGCAACGAGCAGTACTTC.

This chain joins TRBV19 and TRBJ1-6, with D possibly being TRBD1 (5 bases). V was shortened by 7 bases and J by 8 bases, with 18 bases between the two germline ends. Germline V gene sequence: CDR1 LNHDA, CDR2 SQIVND (reference sequence). CDR3 length: 15 residues. The CDR3 protein is CASTAVPRRDSPLHF. CDR3 nucleotide sequence: TGTGCCAGTACCGCAGTCCCGCGCAGGGATTCACCCCTCCACTTT.